The source of this T cell receptor beta chain is a study of PD-1 blockade in classical Hodgkin lymphoma. Broader study findings: Exclusion removed patients who began nivolumab under 1 year after ASCT.

The CDR3 consists of 13 residues. Germline V CDR1 and CDR2: MDHEN, SYDVKM. V gave up 4 bases and J gave up 2 bases, with 7 bases separating them. Sequencing used immunoSEQ multiplex PCR; TCRdb keeps in-frame clones, though not all of them. Of roughly 11,000 clones listed, 75% were seen once; the top ten hold more than 9%. All trial patients relapsed after autologous stem cell transplantation. As concerns this clone: Its antigen is unknown.

The chain combines TRBV28 with TRBJ2-3; D unclear. This receptor was identified in a human donor with classical Hodgkin lymphoma. The source was peripheral blood mononuclear cells (PBMCs), collected at baseline. The CDR3 is CASSSPATDTQYF. In nucleotides, the CDR3 is TGTGCCAGCAGTTCCCCTGCCACAGATACGCAGTATTTT. Combining the CDR3 with reference TRBV28 and TRBJ2-3 gives the whole variable domain DVKVTQSSRYLVKRTGEKVFLECVQDMDHENMFWYRQDPGLGLRLIYFSYDVKMKEKGDIPEGYSVSREKKERFSLILESASTNQTSMYLCASSSPATDTQYFGPGTRLTVL.